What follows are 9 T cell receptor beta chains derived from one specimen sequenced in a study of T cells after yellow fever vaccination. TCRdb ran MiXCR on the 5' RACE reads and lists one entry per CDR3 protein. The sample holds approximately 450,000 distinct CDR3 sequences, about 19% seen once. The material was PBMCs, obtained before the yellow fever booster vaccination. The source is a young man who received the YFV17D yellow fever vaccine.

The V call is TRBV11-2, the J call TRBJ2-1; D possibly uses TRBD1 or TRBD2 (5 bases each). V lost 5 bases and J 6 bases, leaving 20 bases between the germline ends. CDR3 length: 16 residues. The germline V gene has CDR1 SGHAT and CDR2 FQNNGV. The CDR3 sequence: CASSPARAGIINEQFF. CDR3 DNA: TGTGCCAGCAGCCCCGCGCGGGCAGGGATAATCAATGAGCAGTTCTTC. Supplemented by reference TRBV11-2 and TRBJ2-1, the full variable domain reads EAGVAQSPRYKIIEKRQSVAFWCNPISGHATLYWYQQILGQGPKLLIQFQNNGVVDDSQLPKDRFSAERLKGVDSTLKIQPAKLEDSAVYLCASSPARAGIINEQFFGPGTRLTVL.

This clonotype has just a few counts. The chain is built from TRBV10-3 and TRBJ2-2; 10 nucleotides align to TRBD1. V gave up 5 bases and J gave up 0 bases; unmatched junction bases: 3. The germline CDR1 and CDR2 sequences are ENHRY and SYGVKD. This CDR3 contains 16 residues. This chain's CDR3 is CAISRQGATNTGELFF. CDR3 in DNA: TGTGCCATCAGTAGACAGGGGGCCACGAACACCGGGGAGCTGTTTTTT.

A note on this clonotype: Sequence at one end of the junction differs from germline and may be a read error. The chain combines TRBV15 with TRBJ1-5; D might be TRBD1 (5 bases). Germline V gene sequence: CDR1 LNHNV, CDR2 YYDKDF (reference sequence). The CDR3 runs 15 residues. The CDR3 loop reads CATSGETAGRQPQHF. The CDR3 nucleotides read TGTGCCACCAGCGGAGAAACGGCAGGGAGACAGCCCCAGCATTTT.

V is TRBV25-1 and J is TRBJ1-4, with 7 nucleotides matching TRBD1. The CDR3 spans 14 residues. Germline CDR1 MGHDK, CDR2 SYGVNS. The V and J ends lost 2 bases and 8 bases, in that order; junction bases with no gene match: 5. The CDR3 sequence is CASSEGQVGEKLFF. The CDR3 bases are TGTGCCAGCAGTGAAGGACAGGTCGGGGAAAAACTGTTTTTT.

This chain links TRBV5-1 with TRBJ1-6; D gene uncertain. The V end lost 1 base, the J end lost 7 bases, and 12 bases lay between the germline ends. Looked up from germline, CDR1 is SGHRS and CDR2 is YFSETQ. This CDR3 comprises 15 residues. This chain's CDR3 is CASSLSGSRNSPLHF. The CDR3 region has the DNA TGCGCCAGCAGCTTGTCCGGGAGCCGGAATTCACCCCTCCACTTT.

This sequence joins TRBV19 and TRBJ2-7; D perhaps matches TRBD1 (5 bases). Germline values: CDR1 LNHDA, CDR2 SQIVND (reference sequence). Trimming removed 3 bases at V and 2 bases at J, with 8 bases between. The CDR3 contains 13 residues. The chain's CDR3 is CASSIGHPYEQYV. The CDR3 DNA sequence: TGTGCCAGTAGTATCGGACACCCCTACGAGCAGTACGTC.

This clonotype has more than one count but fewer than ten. The CDR3 DNA sequence: TGCGCCAGCAGCCAAGAAGGGACTAGCGGGGGTAACGAGCAGTACTTC. Its protein product is CASSQEGTSGGNEQYF. The chain links TRBV4-3 to TRBJ2-7; 14 nucleotides align to TRBD2. V trimming: 0 bases; J trimming: 5 bases; junction bases outside the gene matches: 3. In germline, CDR1 is LGHNA, CDR2 YSLEER. The CDR3 runs to 16 residues.

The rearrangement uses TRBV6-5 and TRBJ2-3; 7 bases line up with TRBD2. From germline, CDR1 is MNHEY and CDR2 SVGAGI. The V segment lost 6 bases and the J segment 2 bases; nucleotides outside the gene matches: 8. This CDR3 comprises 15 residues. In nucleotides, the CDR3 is TGTGCCAGCAGCGAGAGCGGGGCTGACACAGATACGCAGTATTTT. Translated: CASSESGADTDTQYF.

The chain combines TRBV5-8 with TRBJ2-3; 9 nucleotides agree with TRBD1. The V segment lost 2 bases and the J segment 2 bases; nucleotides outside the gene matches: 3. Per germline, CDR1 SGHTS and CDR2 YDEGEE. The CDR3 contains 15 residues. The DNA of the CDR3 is TGTGCCAGCAGCTTCCGGGACAGGGACACAGATACGCAGTATTTT. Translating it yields CASSFRDRDTDTQYF. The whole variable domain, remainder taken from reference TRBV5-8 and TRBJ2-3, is EAGVTQSPTHLIKTRGQQATLRCSPISGHTSVYWYQQALGLGLQFLLWYDEGEERNRGNFPPRFSGRQFPNYSSELNVNALELEDSALYLCASSFRDRDTDTQYFGPGTRLTVL.